Following are 15 T cell receptor beta chains from one sample sequenced in a study of shared clonotypes between healthy human individuals. Naive CD8 cells were CD45RO-negative, positively selected for CCR7, excluding terminally differentiated effector memory CD45RA+ cells. The protocol was immunoSEQ multiplex PCR, while the TCRdb copy is restricted to in-frame clones and leaves out a portion. This table has about 600,000 clones, roughly 98% appearing once. Specimen: naive CD8+ T cells sorted from blood. These receptors were collected from a man under 40 in good health.

This chain connects TRBV9 to TRBJ2-2, with 7 nucleotides matching TRBD2. The CDR3 covers 13 residues. In germline, CDR1 is SGDLS, CDR2 YYNGEE. Germline trimming cut 3 bases from V and 7 bases from J; bases unmatched to any gene: 3. CDR3: CASSGLASGELFF. The DNA for the CDR3 is TGTGCCAGCAGCGGACTAGCAAGCGGGGAGCTGTTTTTT.

V and J are TRBV11-3 and TRBJ2-7; D perhaps matches TRBD2 (6 bases). Deletions cut 5 bases from V and 1 base from J, with 12 bases between. The germline CDR1 and CDR2 sequences are SGHNT and YENEEA. This CDR3 spans 14 amino acids. The CDR3 spells CASSDGTYSYEQYF. Written as DNA, the CDR3 is TGTGCCAGCAGCGACGGGACTTATTCCTACGAGCAGTACTTC.

This sequence joins TRBV27 and TRBJ2-1; TRBD2 agrees at 9 bases. CDR1 and CDR2 from the germline V gene are MNHEY and SMNVEV (reference sequence). The CDR3 runs to 16 residues. The V segment lost 4 bases and the J segment 6 bases; nucleotides outside the gene matches: 10. Written as DNA, the CDR3 is TGTGCCAGCAGTTGGGACGGGACTAGCAGATCCAATGAGCAGTTCTTC. It specifies CASSWDGTSRSNEQFF.

The genes are TRBV6-6 and TRBJ2-1; no clear D. The V end lost 4 bases, the J end lost 2 bases, and 12 bases lay between the germline ends. This CDR3 is 15 amino acids long. Germline V gives CDR1 MNHNY, CDR2 SVGAGI (reference sequence). As DNA, the CDR3 is TGTGCCAGCAGTTTTTTAGGAACCGCCTACAATGAGCAGTTCTTC. Amino acid sequence: CASSFLGTAYNEQFF.

As to this clone: The junction departs from the called germline gene at one end, perhaps through a read error. The chain employs TRBV29-1 and TRBJ2-7, with D perhaps given as TRBD1 or TRBD2 (5 bases each). The germline V gene encodes CDR1 SQVTM and CDR2 ANQGSEA. The CDR3 sequence is 10 residues long. Here the CDR3 DNA reads TGCAGCGTCTCCGGGACCTCTGTCTGGTTC. This gives the protein CSVSGTSVWF.

The chain is built from TRBV5-1 and TRBJ2-7; 8 bases fit TRBD1. CDR1 and CDR2 (germline): SGHRS, YFSETQ. The CDR3 sequence is 15 residues long. The V segment lost 4 bases and the J segment 6 bases; nucleotides outside the gene matches: 12. The DNA of the CDR3 is TGCGCCAGCAGCAGGTCCCGGACAGGGCCTTCCGAGCAGTACTTC. Translated, it gives CASSRSRTGPSEQYF.

The rearrangement links TRBV6-6 to TRBJ1-5; maybe TRBD1 (6 bases). The V and J ends lost 0 bases and 7 bases respectively, with 10 bases between them. The length of the CDR3 is 14 residues. The germline V gene has CDR1 MNHNY and CDR2 SVGAGI (reference sequence). The CDR3, as DNA: TGTGCCAGCAGTTACTCGGGGGGCTTGCAGCCCCAGCATTTT. Protein product: CASSYSGGLQPQHF.

The V gene is TRBV9, the J gene TRBJ2-7, with unresolved D. Per the germline V gene, CDR1 is SGDLS and CDR2 is YYNGEE. This CDR3 is built from 17 residues. Trimming took off 6 bases at V and 2 bases at J, with 24 bases between the two ends. DNA for the CDR3: TGTGCCAGCACCCTAGTGGCTAACCCAACTCCCCCCTACGAGCAGTACTTC. Its protein product is CASTLVANPTPPYEQYF.

This chain links TRBV6-1 with TRBJ2-7, with D uncertain. Germline V gene data show CDR1 as MNHNS and CDR2 as SASEGT. There are 13 residues in the CDR3. The V and J ends lost 6 bases and 0 bases respectively, with 9 bases between them. The DNA of the CDR3 is TGTGCCAGCAGGGGCCCTAACTCCTACGAGCAGTACTTC. Its protein product is CASRGPNSYEQYF.

This rearrangement joins TRBV7-9 to TRBJ2-3; 7 bases map to TRBD1. CDR1 and CDR2 from the germline V gene are SEHNR and FQNEAQ (reference sequence). The CDR3 extends over 17 amino acids. Losses at the gene ends were 5 bases for V and 0 bases for J; bases not matched to a gene: 11. Written as DNA, the CDR3 is TGTGCCAGCAGCCCCTCCCGGACAGGACCTAGCACAGATACGCAGTATTTT. Translation gives CASSPSRTGPSTDTQYF.

The chain is built from TRBV6-4 and TRBJ2-5; 7 bases are shared with TRBD2. J gave up 4 bases and V 6 bases, and 5 bases lay outside the gene matches. The CDR3 extends over 13 amino acids. Germline V gives CDR1 MRHNA, CDR2 SNTAGT. CDR3 nucleotide sequence: TGTGCCAGCAGGCGACTAGCTGGAGAGACCCAGTACTTC. This sequence encodes CASRRLAGETQYF.

The chain is built from TRBV4-1 and TRBJ2-7; the match to TRBD2 covers 7 bases. Germline V gene sequence: CDR1 MGHRA, CDR2 YSYEKL. Trimming took 4 bases from V and 6 from J; bases not matched to a gene: 12. The CDR3 consists of 15 residues. This chain's CDR3 is CASSLTRGGSFEQYF. The CDR3 nucleotides read TGCGCCAGCAGCCTTACCCGGGGCGGGAGTTTCGAGCAGTACTTC.

CDR3 amino acids: CASSDPLPHEQYF. The CDR3 DNA follows: TGTGCCAGCAGTGATCCGTTGCCCCACGAGCAGTACTTC. The chain links TRBV28 to TRBJ2-7; no firm D call. Germline loops: CDR1 MDHEN, CDR2 SYDVKM. This CDR3 region has 13 residues. Trimming shortened V by 5 bases and J by 5 bases, and 13 bases separated the two germline ends.

The rearrangement links TRBV28 to TRBJ2-1; D may match TRBD1 or TRBD2 (7 bases each). Germline CDR1 and CDR2: MDHEN and SYDVKM. The length of the CDR3 is 14 residues. Trimming cost V 6 bases and J 8 bases, with 17 bases left between them. The CDR3 here is CASSFWEGAYEQFF. CDR3 nucleotides: TGTGCCAGCAGCTTCTGGGAGGGGGCGTATGAGCAGTTCTTC.

The CDR3 DNA follows: TGTGCCAGCAGTCGGATCGACAGTTCCTCCTACGAGCAGTACTTC. It codes for CASSRIDSSSYEQYF. The chain employs TRBV7-9 and TRBJ2-7; D is possibly TRBD1 (5 bases). CDR1 and CDR2 from the germline V gene are SEHNR and FQNEAQ (reference sequence). Deletions cut 6 bases from V and 0 bases from J, with 15 bases between. This CDR3 is 15 amino acids long.